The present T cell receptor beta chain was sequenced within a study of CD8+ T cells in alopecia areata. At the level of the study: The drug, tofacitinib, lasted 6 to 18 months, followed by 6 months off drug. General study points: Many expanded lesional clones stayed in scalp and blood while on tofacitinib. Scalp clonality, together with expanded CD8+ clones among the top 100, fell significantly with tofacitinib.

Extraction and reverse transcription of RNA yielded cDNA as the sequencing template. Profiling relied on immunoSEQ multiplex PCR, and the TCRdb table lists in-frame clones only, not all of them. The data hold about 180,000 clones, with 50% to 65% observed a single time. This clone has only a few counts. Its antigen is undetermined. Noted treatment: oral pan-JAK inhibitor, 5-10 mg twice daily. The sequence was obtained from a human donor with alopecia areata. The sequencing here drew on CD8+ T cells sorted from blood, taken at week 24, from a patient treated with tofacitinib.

The CDR3 sequence is CASSSDMGPYEQYF. The CDR3 DNA reads as TGTGCCAGCAGCTCTGACATGGGGCCCTACGAGCAGTACTTC. The chain employs TRBV7-2 and TRBJ2-7; D perhaps matches TRBD1 (5 bases). The CDR3 totals 14 residues. V lost 4 bases and J lost 2, with 12 bases in between. Germline CDR1 reads SGHTA; CDR2 reads FQGNSA.